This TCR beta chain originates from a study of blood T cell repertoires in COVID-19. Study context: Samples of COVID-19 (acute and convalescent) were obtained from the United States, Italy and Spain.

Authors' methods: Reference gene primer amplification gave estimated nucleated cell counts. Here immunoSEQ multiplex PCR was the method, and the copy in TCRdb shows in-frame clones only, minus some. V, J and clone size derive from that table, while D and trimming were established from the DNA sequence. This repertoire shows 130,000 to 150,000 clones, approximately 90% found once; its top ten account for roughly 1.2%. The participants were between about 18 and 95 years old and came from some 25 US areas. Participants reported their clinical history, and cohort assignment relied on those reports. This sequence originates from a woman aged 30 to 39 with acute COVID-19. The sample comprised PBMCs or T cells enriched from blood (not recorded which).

The CDR3 loop reads CASSYSASSGNTIYF. The CDR3 DNA sequence: TGTGCCAGCAGTTACTCTGCGAGCTCTGGAAACACCATATATTTT. The chain recombines TRBV6-2 or TRBV6-3 with TRBJ1-3; D is undetermined. CDR3 size: 15 residues. The germline V and J ends were trimmed by 0 bases and 0 bases, with 6 bases remaining between them. Looked up from germline, CDR1 is MNHEY and CDR2 is SVGEGT.